Below are 25 T cell receptor beta chains sequenced from a single sample in a study of blood T cell repertoires in COVID-19. The table came from immunoSEQ multiplex PCR; TCRdb's copy has only in-frame clones and leaves some out. The sample lists tens of thousands of clones, 85% occurring once. Sequenced input: peripheral blood. Receptors originate from a human donor in a cohort sampled during active COVID-19.

The J gene is TRBJ2-7, the V gene TRBV5-1; 9 nucleotides align to TRBD1. Trimming took 2 bases from V and 6 from J; bases not matched to a gene: 12. Germline V CDR1 and CDR2: SGHRS, YFSETQ. This CDR3 contains 16 residues. CDR3 region: CASSFQTGTGTTEQYF. The CDR3 nucleotides are TGCGCCAGCAGCTTCCAGACCGGGACAGGGACAACCGAGCAGTACTTC.

This clone was recorded a few times. Here the CDR3 DNA reads TGTGCCAGCAGTCGCCTCGGGACAGGTTACAATGAGCAGTTCTTC. Its protein product is CASSRLGTGYNEQFF. The genes are TRBV14 and TRBJ2-1, with TRBD1 identical over 8 bases. CDR1 and CDR2 (germline): SGHDN, FVKESK. The V segment lost 6 bases and the J segment 4 bases; nucleotides outside the gene matches: 8. The length of the CDR3 is 15 residues.

V gene TRBV4-1 combines with J gene TRBJ2-1; 8 positions match TRBD2. This CDR3 has 16 residues. With 1 base clipped from V and 13 bases from J, the junction kept 15 bases outside the gene matches. Germline loops: CDR1 MGHRA, CDR2 YSYEKL. The CDR3 here is CASSQVRTSPGGSQFF. CDR3 coding DNA: TGCGCCAGCAGCCAAGTAAGGACTAGCCCGGGGGGGTCCCAGTTCTTC.

This clone has only one observation. This chain connects TRBV11-2 to TRBJ2-7, with D perhaps TRBD1 (8 bases). This CDR3 is built from 14 residues. The germline V gene has CDR1 SGHAT and CDR2 FQNNGV. The V end lost 6 bases, the J end lost 7 bases, and 19 bases lay between the germline ends. CDR3 nucleotide sequence: TGTGCCAGCAGAGCGGGACAGGAGGCAAGGGAGCAGTACTTC. Translating it yields CASRAGQEAREQYF.

V gene TRBV18 combines with J gene TRBJ2-3; maybe TRBD1 (5 bases). This CDR3 contains 15 residues. Trimming took off 0 bases at V and 4 bases at J, with 11 bases between the two ends. Germline V gene data show CDR1 as KGHSH and CDR2 as LQKENI. The chain's CDR3 is CASSPPGRVADTQYF. CDR3 bases: TGTGCCAGCTCACCACCGGGCAGGGTAGCAGATACGCAGTATTTT. The full variable domain, rest sourced from reference TRBV18 and TRBJ2-3, is NAGVMQNPRHLVRRRGQEARLRCSPMKGHSHVYWYRQLPEEGLKFMVYLQKENIIDESGMPKERFSAEFPKEGPSILRIQQVVRGDSAAYFCASSPPGRVADTQYFGPGTRLTVL.

This chain links TRBV5-1 with TRBJ1-2; 8 nucleotides line up with TRBD1. Germline V lookup: CDR1 SGHRS, CDR2 YFSETQ. The trim removed 0 bases at V and 9 bases at J, leaving 7 bases unmatched. CDR3 size: 14 residues. CDR3: CASSLEDRAKRYTF. CDR3 DNA: TGCGCCAGCAGCTTGGAGGACAGGGCCAAGCGCTACACCTTC.

This rearrangement joins TRBV2 to TRBJ2-2; weak D call: TRBD1 (6 bases). The CDR3 is 18 residues long. V shed 4 bases and J shed 7 bases, with 25 bases lying between them. Germline CDR1 is SNHLY and CDR2 is FYNNEI. The CDR3, as DNA: TGTGCCAGCAGTGGGGGGCCTGGGGTCACAGGGACCGGCGGGGAGCTGTTTTTT. It specifies CASSGGPGVTGTGGELFF.

This chain connects TRBV6-2 or TRBV6-3 to TRBJ1-3, with 7 positions matching TRBD1. The CDR3 is 16 amino acids. V lost 4 bases to trimming and J lost 2 bases; unmatched junction nucleotides: 8. The germline gives CDR1 MNHEY, CDR2 SVGEGT. Here the CDR3 reads CASSSAWTGTGNTIYF. The DNA for the CDR3 is TGTGCCAGCAGTTCGGCATGGACAGGCACTGGAAACACCATATATTTT.

The rearrangement joins TRBV27 to TRBJ1-2, with 10 bases that match TRBD1. The CDR3 length is 15 residues. CDR1 is MNHEY and CDR2 is SMNVEV in the germline V gene (reference sequence). The trim removed 0 bases at V and 7 bases at J, leaving 5 bases unmatched. CDR3 sequence (DNA): TGTGCCAGCAGTTTATCGAGGGACAGGGGCACTGGCTACACCTTC. It translates to CASSLSRDRGTGYTF.

The chain carries TRBV27 and TRBJ1-6; 9 nucleotides align to TRBD1. The CDR3 is made up of 14 amino acids. Germline V gene sequence: CDR1 MNHEY, CDR2 SMNVEV (reference sequence). The J segment lost 10 bases and the V segment lost 5 bases, leaving 6 bases of the junction unmatched. CDR3 in DNA: TGTGCCAGCAGTCCCGGACAGGGGTGGTCACCCCTCCACTTT. Translation: CASSPGQGWSPLHF.

The chain is built from TRBV4-2 and TRBJ2-1; the D gene is possibly TRBD1 (5 bases). Germline assignment: CDR1 LGHNA and CDR2 YNFKEQ. The CDR3 is 15 amino acids. V was pared by 3 bases and J by 5 bases, with 14 bases between. This CDR3 reads CASSQILGQHNEQFF. CDR3 nucleotide sequence: TGTGCCAGCAGCCAGATCCTGGGGCAGCACAATGAGCAGTTCTTC.

This chain joins TRBV4-3 and TRBJ2-1, with D hard to call. This CDR3 is 14 amino acids long. Germline CDR1 and CDR2: LGHNA and YSLEER. The germline V and J ends were trimmed by 1 base and 6 bases, with 10 bases remaining between them. CDR3 sequence reads: CASSQVVFFNEQFF. The CDR3, as DNA: TGCGCCAGCAGCCAAGTTGTCTTCTTCAATGAGCAGTTCTTC.

The J gene is TRBJ2-7, the V gene TRBV5-1; TRBD2 matches 7 bases. This CDR3 has 14 amino acids. V lost 0 bases, J lost 4 bases, and 4 bases stayed unmatched. The germline V gene encodes CDR1 SGHRS and CDR2 YFSETQ. The CDR3 nucleotides read TGCGCCAGCAGCTTGGACTTAGCGGGTTACGAGCAGTACTTC. Amino acid sequence: CASSLDLAGYEQYF. Complete variable domain (other parts from reference TRBV5-1 and TRBJ2-7): KAGVTQTPRYLIKTRGQQVTLSCSPISGHRSVSWYQQTPGQGLQFLFEYFSETQRNKGNFPGRFSGRQFSNSRSEMNVSTLELGDSALYLCASSLDLAGYEQYFGPGTRLTVT.

The rearrangement joins TRBV29-1 to TRBJ2-1, with TRBD2 identical over 14 bases. This CDR3 has 15 residues. The V gene end was trimmed by 6 bases and the J gene end by 3 bases; junction bases not matched to a gene: 4. Germline V gives CDR1 SQVTM, CDR2 ANQGSEA. This CDR3 is CSVVGLAGGYNEQFF. Here the CDR3 DNA reads TGCAGCGTGGTTGGACTAGCGGGGGGCTACAATGAGCAGTTCTTC.

This rearrangement joins TRBV3-1 (or the pseudogene TRBV3-2) to TRBJ2-5, with D tentatively TRBD2 (6 bases). Per the germline V gene, CDR1 is LGHDT and CDR2 is YNNKEL (reference sequence). Trimming left V 4 bases short and J 9 bases short, with 12 bases between. The CDR3 sequence is 12 residues long. The CDR3 DNA reads as TGTGCCAGCAGCCCCGGGGGTTCAGCCCAGTACTTC. Its protein is CASSPGGSAQYF.

The chain links TRBV27 to TRBJ2-5; 11 bases agree with TRBD2. The V gene's germline CDR1 is MNHEY and CDR2 SMNVEV (reference sequence). V trimming: 6 bases; J trimming: 5 bases; junction bases outside the gene matches: 5. This CDR3 has 14 residues. The CDR3 bases are TGTGCCAGCAGGGGACTAGCGGCAAGTGAGACCCAGTACTTC. It is translated as CASRGLAASETQYF.

V usage is TRBV29-1 and J usage is TRBJ1-2; unclear D gene. The CDR3 has 10 residues. Deletions cut 4 bases from V and 8 bases from J, with 8 bases between. CDR1 and CDR2 (germline): SQVTM, ANQGSEA. CDR3 in DNA: TGCAGCGTTGGTAGTAACGGCTACACCTTC. Translated: CSVGSNGYTF.

This clone was seen only once. The gene calls are TRBV15 and TRBJ2-7; a weak D match, TRBD1 (6 bases). V lost 4 bases to trimming and J lost 0 bases, with 10 bases between them. From germline, CDR1 is LNHNV and CDR2 YYDKDF (reference sequence). CDR3 length: 14 residues. The chain's CDR3 is CATSNEGGSYEQYF. The CDR3 DNA sequence: TGTGCCACCAGCAACGAAGGGGGCTCCTACGAGCAGTACTTC.

The chain links TRBV11-1 to TRBJ2-7; maybe TRBD1 (5 bases). Trimming cost V 3 bases and J 0 bases, with 12 bases left between them. Germline-derived CDR1 and CDR2 are SGHAT and FQDESV (reference sequence). The CDR3 contains 15 residues. CDR3 sequence reads: CASSFRRQPSYEQYF. The CDR3 DNA reads TGTGCCAGCAGCTTCCGCCGACAGCCCTCCTACGAGCAGTACTTC.

V is TRBV9 and J is TRBJ2-5, with TRBD2 matching over 7 bases. V was clipped by 1 base and J by 5 bases; unmatched bases: 8. The CDR3 runs to 15 residues. Germline V gives CDR1 SGDLS, CDR2 YYNGEE. CDR3 sequence reads: CASSVKPTSPETQYF. For the CDR3, the DNA is TGTGCCAGCAGCGTAAAGCCGACTAGCCCGGAGACCCAGTACTTC. The entire variable domain, with the rest obtained from reference TRBV9 and TRBJ2-5, is as follows: DSGVTQTPKHLITATGQRVTLRCSPRSGDLSVYWYQQSLDQGLQFLIQYYNGEERAKGNILERFSAQQFPDLHSELNLSSLELGDSALYFCASSVKPTSPETQYFGPGTRLLVL.

The V call is TRBV19, the J call TRBJ1-5; possibly TRBD1 for D (5 bases). Germline V lookup: CDR1 LNHDA, CDR2 SQIVND (reference sequence). V was shortened by 10 bases and J by 0 bases, with 16 bases between the two germline ends. The CDR3 totals 15 residues. CDR3 sequence (DNA): TGTGCCACCCAGTCGAGACAGAATAGCAATCAGCCCCAGCATTTT. Translation: CATQSRQNSNQPQHF.

This chain links TRBV11-2 with TRBJ2-2; tentative D call: TRBD2 (7 bases). Germline assignment: CDR1 SGHAT and CDR2 FQNNGV. The CDR3 contains 15 residues. V was trimmed by 5 bases and J by 4 bases, leaving 14 bases between them. The CDR3: CASSLLGGGTGELFF. The CDR3 DNA is TGTGCCAGCAGCCTCTTAGGGGGGGGCACCGGGGAGCTGTTTTTT.

This sequence joins TRBV2 and TRBJ2-3; possibly TRBD2 for D (7 bases). This CDR3 has 15 residues. Germline assignment: CDR1 SNHLY and CDR2 FYNNEI. Trimming cost V 8 bases and J 6 bases, with 21 bases left between them. The CDR3 nucleotides read TGTGCCAGCGCCAAAAGGGGGGGGAAAGCTGATACGCAGTATTTT. Translating gives CASAKRGGKADTQYF.

Only one count was recorded for this clone. CDR3 in DNA: TGTGCCAGCAGCTTGGCCGACAGTACCTATGGCTACACCTTC. This sequence encodes CASSLADSTYGYTF. J is TRBJ1-2 and V is TRBV5-6, with D perhaps matching TRBD1 (5 bases). This CDR3 contains 14 residues. Germline V gives CDR1 SGHDT, CDR2 YYEEEE. V was cut by 0 bases and J by 4 bases, with 10 bases left in between.

The rearrangement uses TRBV30 and TRBJ2-1; 11 bases line up with TRBD2. The CDR3 is 14 residues long. The J segment lost 7 bases and the V segment lost 3 bases, leaving 5 bases of the junction unmatched. From germline, CDR1 is GTSNPN and CDR2 SVGIG (reference sequence). The CDR3 reads CAWRVAGGSNEQFF. For the CDR3, the DNA is TGTGCCTGGAGGGTAGCGGGGGGGTCAAATGAGCAGTTCTTC.